These T cell receptor beta chains were read from a single sample in a study of identical twins. One entry per CDR3 protein results from TCRdb running MiXCR on the 5' RACE reads. The sample carries approximately 690,000 distinct CDR3 sequences, roughly 6.2% recorded once. The specimen was naive T cells sorted from blood. These receptors originate from a man aged 18-30 years in good health. Both conserved end residues are part of each CDR3. The order of the fields is J gene, clone size, D gene, V gene, CDR3 DNA, CDR3 protein. A D gene is named only where the DNA matches it firmly. A row's size may be missing; if present it is once, few, many or a size class.

TRBJ2-3 . . TRBV5-1 TGCGCCAGCACCCGGACTAGCACAGATACGCAGTATTTT CASTRTSTDTQYF
TRBJ1-1 many . TRBV4-1 TGCGCCAGCAGCCAAGGAGAGAACACTGAAGCTTTCTTT CASSQGENTEAFF
TRBJ2-1 . TRBD2 TRBV20-1 TGCAGTGCTAGAGATCTCCTAGCGGGAGGGTTTGAGCAGTTCTTC CSARDLLAGGFEQFF
TRBJ2-5 many TRBD2 TRBV29-1 TGCAGCGTTGAACCTAGCGGGAGAATGGTGACCCAGTACTTC CSVEPSGRMVTQYF
TRBJ2-3 few TRBD1 TRBV28 TGTGCCAGCAGTTTGGACAGGGTAAACCCAGATACGCAGTATTTT CASSLDRVNPDTQYF
TRBJ1-1 few . TRBV7-2 TGTGCCAGCAGCTTACTTAGTGTTATAGGGGACACCCTTGAAGCTTTCTTT CASSLLSVIGDTLEAFF
TRBJ2-7 many . TRBV29-1 TGCAGCGTTGAAGATCGGTCCGGGGTGGCCTACGAGCAGTACTTC CSVEDRSGVAYEQYF
TRBJ2-2 many TRBD2 TRBV12-3/TRBV12-4 TGTGCCAGCAGTTTGTTACTAGCGGGAGGGGAGCTGTTTTTT CASSLLLAGGELFF
TRBJ2-5 few TRBD2 TRBV6-5 TGTGCCAGCAGTTATCTGGGCGGGAGAGGGGAGACCCAGTACTTC CASSYLGGRGETQYF
TRBJ1-2 few TRBD1 TRBV20-1 TGCAGTGCTAAGCCGGGACAGGGGCTTTACTATGGCTACACCTTC CSAKPGQGLYYGYTF
TRBJ1-1 many . TRBV7-3 TGTGCCAGCAGCTTAACGTCTGACAGTGAAGCTTTCTTT CASSLTSDSEAFF
TRBJ2-5 many TRBD2 TRBV6-1 TGTGCCAGCAAGCAACTAGCGGGCCTACAAGAGACCCAGTACTTC CASKQLAGLQETQYF
TRBJ2-2 . TRBD2 TRBV7-3 TGTGCCAGCAGCTTATCGACCCCAGGACTAGCGGGATACACCGGGGAGCTGTTTTTT CASSLSTPGLAGYTGELFF
TRBJ1-5 many . TRBV12-3/TRBV12-4 TGTGCCAGCAGTTTGGAGATGGGGCAGCCCCAGCATTTT CASSLEMGQPQHF
TRBJ2-3 few . TRBV2 TGTGCCAGCAGTGAAAAGTCCTTACGGGGCCATCCAGATACGCAGTATTTT CASSEKSLRGHPDTQYF
TRBJ1-1 . . TRBV30 TGTGCCTGGAGTGTTGTTTGGAACACTGAAGCTTTCTTT CAWSVVWNTEAFF
TRBJ1-1 many . TRBV7-2 TGTGCCAGCAGCTTAGCGGCAGGGGAAGGCACTGAAGCTTTCTTT CASSLAAGEGTEAFF
TRBJ2-2 few TRBD2 TRBV6-1 TGTGCCAGCAAAGGACTAGCGGGAGCGACCGGGGAGCTGTTTTTT CASKGLAGATGELFF
TRBJ1-1 few TRBD1 TRBV27 TGTGCCAGCAGTTCGGGACAGGGAACACCTGAAGCTTTCTTT CASSSGQGTPEAFF
TRBJ2-7 many . TRBV15 TGTGCCACCAGCAGAGTACTGACCGTTTGGCAGTACTTC CATSRVLTVWQYF
TRBJ2-1 many . TRBV27 TGTGCCAGCAGTTTAAGTAGTGCGGTCTACTACAATGAGCAGTTCTTC CASSLSSAVYYNEQFF
TRBJ2-7 . TRBD1 TRBV28 TGTGCCAGCACCTTCGGGACAGGGCATGTCGAGCAGTACTTC CASTFGTGHVEQYF
TRBJ2-7 many TRBD2 TRBV20-1 TGCAGTGCTAGGGTTCTAGCGGGAGTAACCGAGCAGTACTTC CSARVLAGVTEQYF
TRBJ1-5 many . TRBV12-3/TRBV12-4 TGTGCCAGCAGTTTACTGCAGGGCAATCAGCCCCAGCATTTT CASSLLQGNQPQHF
TRBJ2-1 many . TRBV28 TGTGCCACTGTATCGGGTGGTGAGCAGTTCTTC CATVSGGEQFF
TRBJ1-1 many . TRBV5-4 TGTGCCAGCAGCTTCACCGACGGCGGCGGGGCTGAAGCTTTCTTT CASSFTDGGGAEAFF
TRBJ1-1 many . TRBV10-3 TGTGCCATCAGTTTGGGGGGGTCCGAAGCTTTCTTT CAISLGGSEAFF
TRBJ2-3 . TRBD1 TRBV29-1 TGCAGCCTCAGGTCCGGGACAGCTAGATTTGATACGCAGTATTTT CSLRSGTARFDTQYF
TRBJ2-1 many TRBD2 TRBV6-1 TGTGCCAGCAGTCGGGACAGTAGCGGGAGTACCTACAATGAGCAGTTCTTC CASSRDSSGSTYNEQFF
TRBJ2-3 . TRBD2 TRBV20-1 TGCAGTGCTAGAGCGGCTAGCGGGAGTCCTGCAGATACGCAGTATTTT CSARAASGSPADTQYF
TRBJ2-1 . . TRBV25-1 TGTGCCAGCAGTGAATATCGGGACTACAATGAGCAGTTCTTC CASSEYRDYNEQFF
TRBJ2-1 few . TRBV24-1 TGTGCCACCAGTGATTTGGCCCAGGGTGGTAAAAATGAGCAGTTCTTC CATSDLAQGGKNEQFF
TRBJ2-3 . TRBD1 TRBV7-8 TGTGCCAGCAGCTCCCTCCCCGCAAGGGACAGGGGGAACACAGATACGCAGTATTTT CASSSLPARDRGNTDTQYF
TRBJ2-1 . . TRBV2 TGTGCCAGCATAGAGTACACGGGAAAGAACAATGAGCAGTTCTTC CASIEYTGKNNEQFF
TRBJ2-1 . . TRBV28 TGTGCCAGCAGTATTCCCGGAATGACTTACCTCTCCTACAATGAGCAGTTCTTC CASSIPGMTYLSYNEQFF
TRBJ2-1 many TRBD1 TRBV10-3 TGTGCCGTACGAGGTGGACAGGGAGAAAATAATGAGCAGTTCTTC CAVRGGQGENNEQFF
TRBJ1-1 many . TRBV6-1 TGTGCCAGCCGACAGCTTACGGAGAACACTGAAGCTTTCTTT CASRQLTENTEAFF
TRBJ2-2 many TRBD2 TRBV9 TGTGCCAGCAGCGTAGGTGTCGGGAGGGACACCGGGGAGCTGTTTTTT CASSVGVGRDTGELFF
TRBJ2-7 many . TRBV12-3/TRBV12-4 TGTGCCAGCAGTTCCGGGACAATCTTCTCCTACGAGCAGTACTTC CASSSGTIFSYEQYF
TRBJ1-1 . . TRBV6-2/TRBV6-3 TGTGCCAGCACCTCACGGGTGAACACTGAAGCTTTCTTT CASTSRVNTEAFF
TRBJ1-1 . . TRBV4-2 TGTGCCAGCAGCCAAGAGAGGGGAGGGGGAGGAAGGACTGAAGCTTTCTTT CASSQERGGGGRTEAFF
TRBJ1-5 few TRBD1 TRBV10-3 TGTGCCATCAGTGAGTCGGGACAGGGAGAACGGCCCCAGCATTTT CAISESGQGERPQHF
TRBJ2-2 many . TRBV20-1 TGCAGTGCTAGTCAGTCTTCCGGGGAGCTGTTTTTT CSASQSSGELFF
TRBJ2-2 many TRBD2 TRBV14 TGTGCCAGCAGCCAAAAGCGGGAGATGGTCGGGGAGCTGTTTTTT CASSQKREMVGELFF
TRBJ2-7 many . TRBV6-5 TGTGCCAGCAGTTACTCCTCCCCTCGGGGGCAGTACTTC CASSYSSPRGQYF
TRBJ1-1 . TRBD1 TRBV12-3/TRBV12-4 TGTGCCGGAAAAAATACAGGGGGCACTGAAGCTTTCTTT CAGKNTGGTEAFF